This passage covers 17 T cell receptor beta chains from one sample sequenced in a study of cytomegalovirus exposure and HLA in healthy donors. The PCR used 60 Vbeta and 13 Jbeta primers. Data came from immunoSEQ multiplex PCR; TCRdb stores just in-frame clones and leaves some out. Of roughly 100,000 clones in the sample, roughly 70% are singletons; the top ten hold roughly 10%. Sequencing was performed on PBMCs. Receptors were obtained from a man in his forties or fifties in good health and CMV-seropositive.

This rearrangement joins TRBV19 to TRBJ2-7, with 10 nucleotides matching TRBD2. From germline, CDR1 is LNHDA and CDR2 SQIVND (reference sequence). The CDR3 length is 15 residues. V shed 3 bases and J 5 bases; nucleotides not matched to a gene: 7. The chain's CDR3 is CASSIASGSTHEQYF. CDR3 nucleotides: TGTGCCAGTAGTATCGCTAGCGGGAGTACCCACGAGCAGTACTTC.

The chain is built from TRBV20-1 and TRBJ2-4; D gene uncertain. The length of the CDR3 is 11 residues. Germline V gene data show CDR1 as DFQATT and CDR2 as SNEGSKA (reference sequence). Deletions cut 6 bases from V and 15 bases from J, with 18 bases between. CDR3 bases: TGCAGTGCCAAACGAGACACGTTCGGGTACTTC. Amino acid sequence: CSAKRDTFGYF.

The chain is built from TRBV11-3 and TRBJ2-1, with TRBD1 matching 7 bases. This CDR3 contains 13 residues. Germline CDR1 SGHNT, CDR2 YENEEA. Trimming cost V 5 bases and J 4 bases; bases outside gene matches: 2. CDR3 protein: CASSTGQYNEQFF. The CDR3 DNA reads TGTGCCAGCAGCACGGGACAGTACAATGAGCAGTTCTTC. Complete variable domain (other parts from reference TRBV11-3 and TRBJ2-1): EAGVVQSPRYKIIEKKQPVAFWCNPISGHNTLYWYLQNLGQGPELLIRYENEEAVDDSQLPKDRFSAERLKGVDSTLKIQPAELGDSAVYLCASSTGQYNEQFFGPGTRLTVL.

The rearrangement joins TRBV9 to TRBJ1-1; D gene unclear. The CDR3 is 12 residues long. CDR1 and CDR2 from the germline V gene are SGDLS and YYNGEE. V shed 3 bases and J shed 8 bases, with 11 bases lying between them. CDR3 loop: CASSANGREAFF. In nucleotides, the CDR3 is TGTGCCAGCAGCGCAAACGGCAGGGAAGCTTTCTTT.

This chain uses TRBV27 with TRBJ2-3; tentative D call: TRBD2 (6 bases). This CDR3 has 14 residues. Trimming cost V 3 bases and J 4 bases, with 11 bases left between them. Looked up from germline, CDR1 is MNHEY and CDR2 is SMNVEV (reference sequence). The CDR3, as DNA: TGTGCCAGCAGTTTGTGGGGGGTGGCAGATACGCAGTATTTT. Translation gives CASSLWGVADTQYF.

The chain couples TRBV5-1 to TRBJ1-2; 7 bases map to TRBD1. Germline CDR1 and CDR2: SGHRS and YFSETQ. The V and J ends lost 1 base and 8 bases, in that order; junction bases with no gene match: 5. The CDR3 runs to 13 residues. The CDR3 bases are TGCGCCAGCAGCTTGCAAGGGGGCGACGGCTACACCTTC. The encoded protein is CASSLQGGDGYTF.

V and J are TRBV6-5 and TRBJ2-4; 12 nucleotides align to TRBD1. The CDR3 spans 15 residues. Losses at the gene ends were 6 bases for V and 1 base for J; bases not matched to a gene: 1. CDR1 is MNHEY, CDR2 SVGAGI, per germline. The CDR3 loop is CASRGTGGAKNIQYF. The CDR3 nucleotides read TGTGCCAGCAGAGGGACAGGGGGCGCCAAAAACATTCAGTACTTC.

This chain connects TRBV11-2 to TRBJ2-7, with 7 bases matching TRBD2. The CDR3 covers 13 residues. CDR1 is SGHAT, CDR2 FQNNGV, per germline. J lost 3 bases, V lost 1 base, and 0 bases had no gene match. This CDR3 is CASSLGGSYEQYF. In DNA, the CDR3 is TGTGCCAGCAGCTTAGGCGGGAGCTACGAGCAGTACTTC.

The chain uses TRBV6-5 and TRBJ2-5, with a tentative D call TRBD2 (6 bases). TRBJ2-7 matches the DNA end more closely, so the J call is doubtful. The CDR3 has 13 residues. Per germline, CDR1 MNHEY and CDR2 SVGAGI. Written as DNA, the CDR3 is TGTGCCAGCATTCCCCCGGGAGCCTACGAGCAGTACTTC. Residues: CASIPPGAYEQYF.

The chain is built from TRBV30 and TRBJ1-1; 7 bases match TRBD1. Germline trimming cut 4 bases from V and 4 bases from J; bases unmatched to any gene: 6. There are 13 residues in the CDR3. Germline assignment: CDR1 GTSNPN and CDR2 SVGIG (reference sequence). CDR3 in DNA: TGTGCCTGGAAGGGACAGTCGAGCACTGAAGCTTTCTTT. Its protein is CAWKGQSSTEAFF.

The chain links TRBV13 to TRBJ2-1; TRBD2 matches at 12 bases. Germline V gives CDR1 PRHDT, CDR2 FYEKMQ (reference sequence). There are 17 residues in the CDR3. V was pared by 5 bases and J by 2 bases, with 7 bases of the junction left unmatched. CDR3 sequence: CASSPLLAGGPYNEQFF. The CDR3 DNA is TGTGCCAGCAGCCCGCTACTAGCGGGGGGACCCTACAATGAGCAGTTCTTC.

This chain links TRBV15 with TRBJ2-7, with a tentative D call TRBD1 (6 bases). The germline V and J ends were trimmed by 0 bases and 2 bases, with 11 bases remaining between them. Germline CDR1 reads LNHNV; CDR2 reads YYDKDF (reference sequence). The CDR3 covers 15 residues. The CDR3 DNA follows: TGTGCCACCAGCAGAGATAAGGACAGAGCCTACGAGCAGTACTTC. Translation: CATSRDKDRAYEQYF.

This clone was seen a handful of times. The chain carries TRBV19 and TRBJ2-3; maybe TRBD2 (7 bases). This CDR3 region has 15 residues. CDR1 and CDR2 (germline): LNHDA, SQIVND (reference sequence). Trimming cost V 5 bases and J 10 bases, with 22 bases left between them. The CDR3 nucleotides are TGTGCCAGTAGTTCCCACGGGGGGCGTAACGTGGCGCAGTATTTT. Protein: CASSSHGGRNVAQYF.

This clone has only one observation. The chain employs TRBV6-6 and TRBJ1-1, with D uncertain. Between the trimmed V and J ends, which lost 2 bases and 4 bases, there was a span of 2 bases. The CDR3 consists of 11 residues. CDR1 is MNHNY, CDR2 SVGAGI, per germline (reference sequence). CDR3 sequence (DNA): TGTGCCAGCAGTTACCGCACTGAAGCTTTCTTT. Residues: CASSYRTEAFF.

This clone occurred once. CDR3 sequence: CASSSQAQYEQYF. For the CDR3, the DNA is TGTGCCAGCAGTTCTCAGGCGCAGTACGAGCAGTACTTC. J is TRBJ2-7 and V is TRBV6-6, with D unclear. V was clipped by 4 bases and J by 4 bases, with 11 bases between them. There are 13 residues in the CDR3. Germline V gene lookup returns CDR1 MNHNY and CDR2 SVGAGI (reference sequence).

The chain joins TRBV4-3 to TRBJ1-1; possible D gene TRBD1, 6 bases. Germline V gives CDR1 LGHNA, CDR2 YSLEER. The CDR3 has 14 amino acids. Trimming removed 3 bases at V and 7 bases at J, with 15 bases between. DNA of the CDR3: TGCGCCAGCAGCCACCACCGGACAGCGAATGAAGCTTTCTTT. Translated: CASSHHRTANEAFF.

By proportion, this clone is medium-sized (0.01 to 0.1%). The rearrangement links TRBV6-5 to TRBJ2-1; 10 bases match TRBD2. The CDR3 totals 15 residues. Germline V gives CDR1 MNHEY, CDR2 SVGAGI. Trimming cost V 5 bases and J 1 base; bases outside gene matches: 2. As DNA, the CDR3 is TGTGCCAGCAGTCTACTAGCGGGATCCTACAATGAGCAGTTCTTC. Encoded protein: CASSLLAGSYNEQFF.